This passage covers 21 T cell receptor beta chains from one sample sequenced in a study of beta chain features in type 1 diabetes. The isolated RNA, all of it, was reverse transcribed, so expressed TCRB transcripts were what got sequenced. The data were produced by immunoSEQ multiplex PCR, yet TCRdb's version contains in-frame clones alone and is incomplete. The table has under 900,000 clones, 15% to 20% seen once. Input material: naive CD4+ T cells from blood. The receptor set was obtained from a woman aged 18-29 years in good health.

The V and J genes are TRBV7-2 and TRBJ2-7, with D maybe TRBD2 (7 bases). The CDR3 runs 14 residues. Germline CDR1 and CDR2: SGHTA and FQGNSA. V was pared by 1 base and J by 6 bases, with 13 bases between. CDR3 sequence reads: CASSLVWGGAEQYF. The DNA for the CDR3 is TGTGCCAGCAGCTTAGTCTGGGGGGGGGCCGAGCAGTACTTC.

The chain joins TRBV10-3 to TRBJ2-3; weak D call: TRBD2 (6 bases). The CDR3 is made up of 15 amino acids. V lost 7 bases and J lost 0, with 14 bases in between. Germline V gene data show CDR1 as ENHRY and CDR2 as SYGVKD. The CDR3 region is CAITALGGSTDTQYF. The CDR3 DNA follows: TGTGCCATCACGGCCTTGGGGGGAAGCACAGATACGCAGTATTTT.

This chain links TRBV7-3 with TRBJ1-2; D is ambiguous. Trimming left V 4 bases short and J 7 bases short, with 10 bases between. Per germline, CDR1 SGHTA and CDR2 FQGTGA. The CDR3 runs to 12 residues. CDR3 in amino acids: CASSSSVGGYTF. DNA of the CDR3: TGTGCCAGCAGCTCCTCCGTAGGTGGCTACACCTTC.

This clone appeared a few times. This chain uses TRBV4-3 with TRBJ2-6; D unclear. Germline V lookup: CDR1 LGHNA, CDR2 YSLEER. Trimming took 1 base from V and 0 from J, leaving 10 bases between them. The CDR3 extends over 17 amino acids. The CDR3 protein is CASSQGFRSSGANVLTF. The CDR3 DNA is TGCGCCAGCAGCCAAGGCTTTAGAAGCTCTGGGGCCAACGTCCTGACTTTC.

This clone showed up just a few times. The gene calls are TRBV6-5 and TRBJ2-2; unclear D gene. Trimming stripped 2 bases from V and 3 bases from J, with 7 bases between. Germline V lookup: CDR1 MNHEY, CDR2 SVGAGI. This CDR3 contains 14 residues. The CDR3 DNA reads as TGTGCCAGCAGTTACAACTTTGACACCGGGGAGCTGTTTTTT. Its protein is CASSYNFDTGELFF.

This clone was seen a few times. This chain uses TRBV19 with TRBJ2-3; no definite D call. V was cut by 3 bases and J by 2 bases, with 12 bases left in between. This CDR3 contains 15 residues. Germline lookup yields CDR1 LNHDA and CDR2 SQIVND (reference sequence). The CDR3 sequence: CASSILGRNTDTQYF. The CDR3 bases are TGTGCCAGTAGTATTCTGGGCAGAAACACAGATACGCAGTATTTT.

This clone has a handful of counts. This chain uses TRBV5-6 with TRBJ2-7; the D is unclear. Trimming removed 8 bases from V and 2 bases from J, with 14 bases in between. Germline assignment: CDR1 SGHDT and CDR2 YYEEEE. The CDR3 runs to 13 residues. CDR3 nucleotide sequence: TGTGCCAGTGTGATGAGTGGGGCCTACGAGCAGTACTTC. Its protein is CASVMSGAYEQYF.

Only a few counts were recorded for this clone. This chain connects TRBV5-1 to TRBJ1-4, with D possibly matching TRBD1 (5 bases). Germline CDR1 SGHRS, CDR2 YFSETQ. V was clipped by 2 bases and J by 6 bases, with 11 bases between them. CDR3 length equals 14 residues. This CDR3 is CASSFRVSDEKLFF. For the CDR3, the DNA is TGCGCCAGCAGCTTCAGGGTTTCTGATGAAAAACTGTTTTTT. Full variable domain (missing parts from reference TRBV5-1 and TRBJ1-4): KAGVTQTPRYLIKTRGQQVTLSCSPISGHRSVSWYQQTPGQGLQFLFEYFSETQRNKGNFPGRFSGRQFSNSRSEMNVSTLELGDSALYLCASSFRVSDEKLFFGSGTQLSVL.

Regarding this clone: An end of the junction does not agree with germline; a read error may underlie this. The chain uses TRBV10-3 and TRBJ2-2; 9 bases align to TRBD1. Germline V lookup: CDR1 ENHRY, CDR2 SYGVKD. CDR3 length: 14 residues. The CDR3 spells CAVRTGVNTGELFF. As DNA, the CDR3 is TGTGCCGTCAGGACAGGGGTGAACACCGGGGAGCTGTTTTTT.

The chain recombines TRBV29-1 with TRBJ1-1; D is unresolved. Per the germline V gene, CDR1 is SQVTM and CDR2 is ANQGSEA. V lost 4 bases, J lost 1 base, and 7 bases lay in between. The length of the CDR3 is 12 residues. The CDR3 sequence is CSVGGRNTEAFF. For the CDR3, the DNA is TGCAGCGTTGGAGGCAGGAACACTGAAGCTTTCTTT. Drawing the rest from reference TRBV29-1 and TRBJ1-1, the complete variable domain is SAVISQKPSRDICQRGTSLTIQCQVDSQVTMMFWYRQQPGQSLTLIATANQGSEATYESGFVIDKFPISRPNLTFSTLTVSNMSPEDSSIYLCSVGGRNTEAFFGQGTRLTVV.

The rearrangement links TRBV18 to TRBJ1-4; D unresolved. CDR3 length: 15 residues. The V end was cut by 2 bases, the J end by 7 bases, with 14 bases between. Per germline, CDR1 KGHSH and CDR2 LQKENI. The CDR3 bases are TGTGCCAGCTCACCAGAGAGACAAGCAATTGAAAAACTGTTTTTT. Translated: CASSPERQAIEKLFF.

This chain links TRBV18 with TRBJ2-5, with D tentatively TRBD1 (6 bases). Germline V gene lookup returns CDR1 KGHSH and CDR2 LQKENI. V lost 6 bases to trimming and J lost 6 bases, with 17 bases between them. The CDR3 runs to 14 residues. This chain's CDR3 is CASSGIEGGKTQYF. In nucleotides, the CDR3 is TGTGCCAGCTCGGGAATCGAAGGGGGAAAGACCCAGTACTTC.

The V and J genes are TRBV29-1 and TRBJ1-2; 7 bases are a match to TRBD1. The V segment lost 7 bases and the J segment 0 bases; nucleotides outside the gene matches: 8. The CDR3 consists of 14 residues. CDR1 SQVTM and CDR2 ANQGSEA come from the germline V gene. CDR3 protein: CSAQGDHTNYGYTF. Written as DNA, the CDR3 is TGCAGCGCCCAGGGGGATCATACTAACTATGGCTACACCTTC.

This clone was seen a few times. The gene calls are TRBV5-4 and TRBJ1-4; 7 positions agree with TRBD1. Germline CDR1 reads SGHNT; CDR2 reads YYREEE (reference sequence). CDR3 size: 14 residues. J gave up 11 bases and V 0 bases, and 7 bases lay outside the gene matches. CDR3 DNA sequence: TGTGCCAGCAGCTTGGGGCAGGGGGGTGAGAAACTGTTTTTT. Translated: CASSLGQGGEKLFF.

A single count supports this clone. J is TRBJ2-1 and V is TRBV15; D is unclear. The CDR3 length is 12 residues. CDR1 is LNHNV, CDR2 YYDKDF, per germline (reference sequence). V lost 5 bases, J lost 9 bases, and 11 bases lay in between. The CDR3: CATSAGPREQFF. The CDR3 nucleotides are TGTGCCACCAGCGCCGGCCCCCGTGAGCAGTTCTTC.

This clone was found a few times. The gene calls are TRBV29-1 and TRBJ2-3; D is uncertain. CDR3 length: 12 residues. CDR1 and CDR2 (germline): SQVTM, ANQGSEA. The V and J ends lost 8 bases and 0 bases respectively, with 9 bases between them. The CDR3 sequence: CSSDTSTDTQYF. The CDR3 DNA sequence: TGCAGCTCCGACACCAGCACAGATACGCAGTATTTT.

This sequence joins TRBV9 and TRBJ1-2; no clear D. The V end was cut by 2 bases, the J end by 8 bases, with 13 bases between. The CDR3 is 13 amino acids. Looked up from germline, CDR1 is SGDLS and CDR2 is YYNGEE. CDR3: CASSVQDQRGYTF. For the CDR3, the DNA is TGTGCCAGCAGCGTGCAGGACCAAAGAGGCTACACCTTC.

This clone was seen a few times. The chain is built from TRBV18 and TRBJ2-5; perhaps TRBD2 as D (6 bases). The CDR3 is 14 residues long. The V gene's germline CDR1 is KGHSH and CDR2 LQKENI. V was shortened by 3 bases and J by 5 bases, with 13 bases between the two germline ends. DNA of the CDR3: TGTGCCAGCTCACCCCGGGACTTTTTGGAGACCCAGTACTTC. It specifies CASSPRDFLETQYF.

This clone was counted only a few times. The V gene is TRBV2, the J gene TRBJ2-7, with TRBD2 matching 7 bases. Germline assignment: CDR1 SNHLY and CDR2 FYNNEI. This CDR3 is 11 amino acids long. The trim removed 10 bases at V and 12 bases at J, leaving 12 bases unmatched. The CDR3 protein is CATELAGRRYF. The CDR3 DNA is TGTGCCACTGAATTAGCCGGGAGGAGGTACTTC.

This clone was observed a few times. V gene TRBV5-1 combines with J gene TRBJ2-7; no clear D gene. CDR3 length: 13 amino acids. CDR1 SGHRS and CDR2 YFSETQ come from the germline V gene. Trimming cost V 0 bases and J 6 bases, with 10 bases left between them. DNA for the CDR3: TGCGCCAGCAGCTTGGTGCGTTCTGGCGAGCAGTACTTC. Translated: CASSLVRSGEQYF.

The V call is TRBV19, the J call TRBJ1-2; 9 bases agree with TRBD1. Germline trimming cut 4 bases from V and 7 bases from J; bases unmatched to any gene: 10. Germline V gene data show CDR1 as LNHDA and CDR2 as SQIVND (reference sequence). This CDR3 spans 15 amino acids. CDR3 amino acids: CASSRTGETLVGYTF. The DNA of the CDR3 is TGTGCCAGTAGTAGGACAGGGGAGACCCTCGTTGGCTACACCTTC.